The sequence of this T cell receptor (beta chain) was determined in a study of T cell changes during pregnancy in multiple sclerosis. Germline CDR1 and CDR2: MDHEN and SYDVKM. The CDR3 covers 14 residues. The germline V and J ends were trimmed by 9 bases and 4 bases, with 16 bases remaining between them. Some clones are missing from TCRdb's copy, which holds only in-frame ones; the method was immunoSEQ multiplex PCR. The sample shows 100,000 or so clones, about nine tenths of them seen only once. The TCR originated in a female donor with multiple sclerosis, enrolled in a pregnancy study. The rearrangement uses TRBV28 and TRBJ2-1; possible D gene TRBD2, 6 bases. The source material was peripheral blood, sampled after pregnancy. The CDR3 region has the DNA TGTGCCAGTCGACTAGAAACTTCATACAATGAGCAGTTCTTC. Translated: CASRLETSYNEQFF.